The next 31 T cell receptor beta chains were all read from a single sample in a study of OX40 agonist ivuxolimab in advanced cancers. Measured with immunoSEQ multiplex PCR; TCRdb has only the in-frame clones, and not every one. In the table there are around 47,000 clones, 75% to 90% of which are singletons. The source material was CD4+ or CD8+ T cells sorted from blood, sampled in a trial of the OX40 agonist ivuxolimab. These receptors were collected from an adult with an advanced solid tumor such as melanoma, head and neck, liver or kidney cancer.

The chain carries TRBV2 and TRBJ2-6; the D is unclear. V gave up 6 bases and J gave up 2 bases, with 8 bases separating them. The CDR3 extends over 14 amino acids. CDR1 SNHLY and CDR2 FYNNEI come from the germline V gene. The CDR3 nucleotides are TGTGCCAGCAGCCAACAGCCTGGGGCCAACGTCCTGACTTTC. Translation gives CASSQQPGANVLTF.

The chain couples TRBV6-5 to TRBJ2-7, with a weak D call TRBD2 (5 bases). Germline-derived CDR1 and CDR2 are MNHEY and SVGAGI. The CDR3 runs 13 residues. V lost 9 bases to trimming and J lost 7 bases, with 19 bases between them. The CDR3 region is CASTDGVRFEQYF. In DNA, the CDR3 is TGTGCCAGTACGGACGGGGTCCGATTTGAGCAGTACTTC.

This rearrangement joins TRBV6-5 to TRBJ1-6; TRBD1 matches 7 bases. The CDR3 contains 16 residues. V gave up 2 bases and J gave up 5 bases; unmatched junction bases: 6. From germline, CDR1 is MNHEY and CDR2 SVGAGI. The DNA for the CDR3 is TGTGCCAGCAGTTACGGGACAGAGACCAATAATTCACCCCTCCACTTT. This sequence encodes CASSYGTETNNSPLHF.

This chain links TRBV5-1 with TRBJ2-1; 7 bases fit TRBD2. Germline V gene sequence: CDR1 SGHRS, CDR2 YFSETQ. This CDR3 region has 16 residues. Unmatched junction bases numbered 9, after V lost 0 bases and J lost 6 bases. The CDR3 nucleotides read TGCGCCAGCAGCTTGGACCCGGGACTAACCTTCAATGAGCAGTTCTTC. Translating gives CASSLDPGLTFNEQFF. The whole variable domain, remainder taken from reference TRBV5-1 and TRBJ2-1, is KAGVTQTPRYLIKTRGQQVTLSCSPISGHRSVSWYQQTPGQGLQFLFEYFSETQRNKGNFPGRFSGRQFSNSRSEMNVSTLELGDSALYLCASSLDPGLTFNEQFFGPGTRLTVL.

The chain links TRBV30 to TRBJ1-1; no reliable D call. Germline-derived CDR1 and CDR2 are GTSNPN and SVGIG (reference sequence). V dropped 3 bases and J dropped 5 bases, with 10 bases sitting between them. The length of the CDR3 is 12 residues. Here the CDR3 DNA reads TGTGCCTGGAGCCCAGCCGCGACTGAAGCTTTCTTT. It yields the protein CAWSPAATEAFF. Filled out from reference TRBV30 and TRBJ1-1, the complete variable domain reads SQTIHQWPATLVQPVGSPLSLECTVEGTSNPNLYWYRQAAGRGLQLLFYSVGIGQISSEVPQNLSASRPQDRQFILSSKKLLLSDSGFYLCAWSPAATEAFFGQGTRLTVV.

The rearrangement uses TRBV6-6 and TRBJ1-1; 8 positions agree with TRBD1. V lost 6 bases and J lost 2; bases outside the gene matches: 5. The germline gives CDR1 MNHNY, CDR2 SVGAGI (reference sequence). The length of the CDR3 is 14 residues. Here the CDR3 DNA reads TGTGCCAGCAGCCAGACAGGGGTTAACACTGAAGCTTTCTTT. Translating it yields CASSQTGVNTEAFF.

V usage is TRBV14 and J usage is TRBJ2-7; the D is unclear. In germline, CDR1 is SGHDN, CDR2 FVKESK. V lost 1 base and J lost 3, with 7 bases in between. The CDR3 sequence is 13 residues long. The CDR3 nucleotides are TGTGCCAGCAGCCAAGTCCGAGGCTACGAGCAGTACTTC. Translating it yields CASSQVRGYEQYF.

J is TRBJ2-7 and V is TRBV4-3; D is unresolved. Trimming stripped 2 bases from V and 5 bases from J, with 19 bases between. Germline values: CDR1 LGHNA, CDR2 YSLEER. This CDR3 comprises 16 residues. This CDR3 is CASSQRYGYPSDEQYF. In DNA form, the CDR3 reads TGCGCCAGCAGCCAACGTTATGGGTACCCGTCGGACGAGCAGTACTTC.

The CDR3 DNA follows: TGCGCCAGCAGCCAGGGTATACTCACAGATACGCAGTATTTT. Amino acids: CASSQGILTDTQYF. This rearrangement joins TRBV5-1 to TRBJ2-3; a weak D match, TRBD1 (5 bases). This CDR3 has 14 amino acids. Germline CDR1 is SGHRS and CDR2 is YFSETQ. V lost 4 bases to trimming and J lost 2 bases, with 11 bases between them. Full variable domain (outside the CDR3, taken from reference TRBV5-1 and TRBJ2-3): KAGVTQTPRYLIKTRGQQVTLSCSPISGHRSVSWYQQTPGQGLQFLFEYFSETQRNKGNFPGRFSGRQFSNSRSEMNVSTLELGDSALYLCASSQGILTDTQYFGPGTRLTVL.

This chain uses TRBV30 with TRBJ2-7; D is ambiguous. CDR3 length equals 11 residues. Germline loops: CDR1 GTSNPN, CDR2 SVGIG (reference sequence). With 0 bases removed from V and 6 bases from J, the gap between germline ends came to 6 bases. The CDR3 is CAWSVGPEQYF. CDR3 coding DNA: TGTGCCTGGAGTGTAGGCCCCGAGCAGTACTTC.

This clone was picked up a small number of times. V and J are TRBV4-1 and TRBJ1-1; perhaps TRBD1 as D (6 bases). Germline V CDR1 and CDR2: MGHRA, YSYEKL. This CDR3 spans 15 amino acids. The V and J ends lost 6 bases and 5 bases respectively, with 19 bases between them. CDR3 protein: CASSDLGAALTEAFF. CDR3 nucleotides: TGCGCCAGCAGTGACCTGGGGGCAGCATTGACTGAAGCTTTCTTT.

The chain links TRBV5-6 to TRBJ2-4; D ambiguous. CDR1 is SGHDT and CDR2 is YYEEEE in the germline V gene. V was clipped by 4 bases and J by 0 bases, with 8 bases between them. The length of the CDR3 is 14 residues. The CDR3 DNA sequence: TGTGCCAGCAGCGTAAGGATAGCCAAAAACATTCAGTACTTC. Its translation: CASSVRIAKNIQYF. The full variable domain, completed using reference TRBV5-6 and TRBJ2-4, is DAGVTQSPTHLIKTRGQQVTLRCSPKSGHDTVSWYQQALGQGPQFIFQYYEEEERQRGNFPDRFSGHQFPNYSSELNVNALLLGDSALYLCASSVRIAKNIQYFGAGTRLSVL.

This clone was observed a single time. This sequence joins TRBV7-8 and TRBJ1-1; the D gene is possibly TRBD1 (6 bases). V dropped 3 bases and J dropped 8 bases, with 16 bases sitting between them. Germline V lookup: CDR1 SGHVS, CDR2 FQNEAQ. The CDR3 is 14 residues long. CDR3 residues: CASSFRTARREAFF. The DNA of the CDR3 is TGTGCCAGCAGCTTTAGGACAGCCAGGAGGGAAGCTTTCTTT. Drawing the rest from reference TRBV7-8 and TRBJ1-1, the complete variable domain is GAGVSQSPRYKVAKRGQDVALRCDPISGHVSLFWYQQALGQGPEFLTYFQNEAQLDKSGLPSDRFFAERPEGSVSTLKIQRTQQEDSAVYLCASSFRTARREAFFGQGTRLTVV.

This chain uses TRBV11-2 with TRBJ2-7, with D perhaps matching TRBD2 (7 bases). This CDR3 is built from 15 residues. V was pared by 5 bases and J by 1 base, with 15 bases between. Germline V gene data show CDR1 as SGHAT and CDR2 as FQNNGV. The CDR3 loop is CASSLLAGASYEQYF. DNA for the CDR3: TGTGCCAGCAGCCTGCTGGCGGGGGCTTCCTACGAGCAGTACTTC.

The chain uses TRBV7-2 and TRBJ2-2, with D uncertain. Germline V gives CDR1 SGHTA, CDR2 FQGNSA. With 5 bases removed from V and 5 bases from J, the gap between germline ends came to 9 bases. CDR3 length equals 13 residues. CDR3 sequence: CASSTLLTGELFF. CDR3 DNA sequence: TGTGCCAGCAGCACCCTATTGACCGGGGAGCTGTTTTTT.

The chain carries TRBV7-2 and TRBJ2-5, with D possibly matching TRBD1 (6 bases). The end of the DNA aligns better with TRBJ2-7, so the J call may be wrong. The CDR3 sequence is 14 residues long. From germline, CDR1 is SGHTA and CDR2 FQGNSA. CDR3 DNA sequence: TGTGCCAGCAGGATGGGGGCGAATATCTACGAGCAGTACTTC. Amino acids: CASRMGANIYEQYF.

The V call is TRBV7-9, the J call TRBJ1-4; the D gene is possibly TRBD1 (6 bases). The CDR3 runs 15 residues. Trimming removed 4 bases at V and 0 bases at J, with 9 bases between. Germline V gene data show CDR1 as SEHNR and CDR2 as FQNEAQ (reference sequence). As DNA, the CDR3 is TGTGCCAGCAGCTCCGACAGGACAACTAATGAAAAACTGTTTTTT. Its translation: CASSSDRTTNEKLFF.

Only one count was recorded for this clone. The chain carries TRBV6-5 and TRBJ2-1; TRBD2 matches at 7 bases. The CDR3 has 12 amino acids. The germline gives CDR1 MNHEY, CDR2 SVGAGI. The junction had 5 bases not matched to a gene; V was cut back by 7 bases and J by 8 bases. CDR3 residues: CASKGLVDEQFF. The DNA of the CDR3 is TGTGCCAGCAAAGGACTAGTCGATGAGCAGTTCTTC.

This clone was observed once. The V and J genes are TRBV19 and TRBJ1-2; D call uncertain. The CDR3 length is 14 residues. The V and J ends lost 1 base and 2 bases respectively, with 8 bases between them. Germline-derived CDR1 and CDR2 are LNHDA and SQIVND (reference sequence). The chain's CDR3 is CASSIGRQNYGYTF. In nucleotides, the CDR3 is TGTGCCAGTAGTATAGGTCGGCAAAACTATGGCTACACCTTC.

The chain joins TRBV6-4 to TRBJ1-1; D not certain. V lost 6 bases, J lost 2 bases, and 10 bases lay in between. This CDR3 is built from 13 residues. The germline CDR1 and CDR2 sequences are MRHNA and SNTAGT. The CDR3 reads CASRYRANTEAFF. The CDR3 nucleotides are TGTGCCAGCAGGTATAGGGCAAACACTGAAGCTTTCTTT.

J is TRBJ1-2 and V is TRBV5-6, with 10 bases matching TRBD1. V shed 4 bases and J 13 bases; nucleotides not matched to a gene: 4. This CDR3 contains 11 residues. CDR1 is SGHDT and CDR2 is YYEEEE in the germline V gene. CDR3 in amino acids: CASSVDRGFTF. CDR3 DNA sequence: TGTGCCAGCAGCGTGGACAGGGGGTTCACCTTC.

This sequence joins TRBV10-1 and TRBJ1-1, with D possibly TRBD1 on 5 matching bases. Germline lookup yields CDR1 WNHNN and CDR2 SYGVQD (reference sequence). This CDR3 has 13 residues. V dropped 10 bases and J dropped 8 bases, with 20 bases sitting between them. The CDR3 is CATSSTSGSEAFF. In DNA form, the CDR3 reads TGCGCCACAAGCTCAACCTCAGGGTCCGAAGCTTTCTTT.

The chain recombines TRBV5-1 with TRBJ2-3; a possible D gene is TRBD2 (6 bases). Germline V gives CDR1 SGHRS, CDR2 YFSETQ. CDR3 size: 14 residues. V gave up 5 bases and J gave up 6 bases, with 16 bases separating them. CDR3 amino acids: CASRAGGLADTQYF. The CDR3 coding sequence is TGCGCCAGCAGAGCCGGGGGTCTGGCGGATACGCAGTATTTT. The full variable domain, rest sourced from reference TRBV5-1 and TRBJ2-3, is KAGVTQTPRYLIKTRGQQVTLSCSPISGHRSVSWYQQTPGQGLQFLFEYFSETQRNKGNFPGRFSGRQFSNSRSEMNVSTLELGDSALYLCASRAGGLADTQYFGPGTRLTVL.

This chain connects TRBV11-2 to TRBJ2-1; 13 bases align to TRBD2. The J segment lost 1 base and the V segment lost 5 bases, leaving 5 bases of the junction unmatched. The CDR3 consists of 17 residues. The germline V gene has CDR1 SGHAT and CDR2 FQNNGV. The CDR3 region has the DNA TGTGCCAGCAGCCGGACTAGCGGGGGTATATCCTACAATGAGCAGTTCTTC. Translating gives CASSRTSGGISYNEQFF.

V is TRBV7-2 and J is TRBJ1-1; D is undetermined. The CDR3 is 13 residues long. Deletions cut 1 base from V and 1 base from J, with 4 bases between. Germline CDR1 and CDR2: SGHTA and FQGNSA. The CDR3 is CASSLGQNTEAFF. CDR3 sequence (DNA): TGTGCCAGCAGCTTAGGGCAGAACACTGAAGCTTTCTTT.

This rearrangement joins TRBV7-9 to TRBJ2-3; no clear D. The germline V gene encodes CDR1 SEHNR and CDR2 FQNEAQ (reference sequence). The CDR3 extends over 13 amino acids. V was trimmed by 5 bases and J by 4 bases, leaving 10 bases between them. CDR3 sequence (DNA): TGTGCCAGCAGCCAAACGACTGCAGATACGCAGTATTTT. Amino acids: CASSQTTADTQYF.

The table lists this clone with a count of one. In nucleotides, the CDR3 is TGTGCCAGCAGCTCCGCGACAGGGGTTCAGGGATATTTT. Translated, it gives CASSSATGVQGYF. The V gene is TRBV7-2, the J gene TRBJ2-3; 8 positions agree with TRBD1. V lost 4 bases to trimming and J lost 15 bases; unmatched junction nucleotides: 12. The CDR3 consists of 13 residues. Germline V lookup: CDR1 SGHTA, CDR2 FQGNSA.

This clone occurred a few times. The chain combines TRBV27 with TRBJ2-3; possibly TRBD1 or TRBD2 for D (5 bases each). This CDR3 has 16 residues. The V end was cut by 8 bases, the J end by 0 bases, with 18 bases between. CDR1 is MNHEY and CDR2 is SMNVEV in the germline V gene (reference sequence). The CDR3: CASAPGWGSSTDTQYF. The DNA for the CDR3 is TGTGCCAGCGCTCCGGGTTGGGGGTCTAGCACAGATACGCAGTATTTT.

This chain connects TRBV4-3 to TRBJ2-7; 7 bases align to TRBD1. CDR3 length: 15 amino acids. Germline assignment: CDR1 LGHNA and CDR2 YSLEER. The ends lost 0 bases at V and 4 bases at J; junction bases unmatched: 6. The CDR3: CASSQETGEKYEQYF. CDR3 sequence (DNA): TGCGCCAGCAGCCAAGAAACAGGGGAAAAATACGAGCAGTACTTC.

This CDR3 is CAISETGNSGNTIYF. DNA of the CDR3: TGTGCCATCAGTGAGACAGGGAACTCTGGAAACACCATATATTTT. The chain is built from TRBV10-3 and TRBJ1-3; TRBD1 is a possible D gene (6 bases). In germline, CDR1 is ENHRY, CDR2 SYGVKD. The CDR3 length is 15 residues. V was cut by 2 bases and J by 0 bases, with 8 bases left in between.

This chain joins TRBV30 and TRBJ2-6, with D perhaps matching TRBD1 or TRBD2 (6 bases each). This CDR3 spans 13 amino acids. Trimming took 8 bases from V and 0 from J, leaving 8 bases between them. From germline, CDR1 is GTSNPN and CDR2 SVGIG (reference sequence). The CDR3 loop is CARGLSGANVLTF. The DNA of the CDR3 is TGTGCCCGGGGGCTCTCTGGGGCCAACGTCCTGACTTTC.